What follows are 13 T cell receptor beta chains derived from one specimen sequenced in a study of control samples from healthy donors and cancer patients. The method was immunoSEQ multiplex PCR; TCRdb's version includes in-frame clones alone and lacks a portion of them. There are 100,000 to 150,000 clones in the sample; 85% to 95% occur only once, and 0.55% to 0.6% lies in the top ten. Sequenced sample: PBMCs. Receptors originate from a man at least 80 years old with head and neck cancer.

The chain carries TRBV18 and TRBJ2-5; D may be TRBD1 or TRBD2 (5 bases each). Trimming removed 3 bases from V and 0 bases from J, with 14 bases in between. The germline gives CDR1 KGHSH, CDR2 LQKENI. The CDR3 contains 16 residues. The CDR3 region is CASSPPGRRNQETQYF. CDR3 sequence (DNA): TGTGCCAGCTCACCGCCGGGACGGAGGAACCAAGAGACCCAGTACTTC.

The chain combines TRBV27 with TRBJ2-7, with TRBD2 matching over 12 bases. The CDR3 is 14 residues long. Looked up from germline, CDR1 is MNHEY and CDR2 is SMNVEV (reference sequence). Trimming removed 5 bases from V and 7 bases from J; junction bases left unmatched: 6. In nucleotides, the CDR3 is TGTGCCAGCAGTCCCGGACTAGCGGGACAAGAGCAGTACTTC. Residues: CASSPGLAGQEQYF.

The V gene is TRBV5-1, the J gene TRBJ1-5; 7 bases are a match to TRBD1. Germline-derived CDR1 and CDR2 are SGHRS and YFSETQ. V lost 4 bases and J lost 4; bases outside the gene matches: 5. The CDR3 has 14 amino acids. The CDR3 loop reads CASSEQGLNQPQHF. CDR3 DNA sequence: TGCGCCAGCAGCGAACAGGGGCTTAATCAGCCCCAGCATTTT.

CDR3 nucleotides: TGCGCCAGCAGCTTGATACAGGACTCCTACGAGCAGTACTTC. This translates into CASSLIQDSYEQYF. This chain joins TRBV5-1 and TRBJ2-7; possibly TRBD1 for D (5 bases). The ends were cut back, 1 base at V and 0 bases at J, with 8 bases in the middle. In germline, CDR1 is SGHRS, CDR2 YFSETQ. The CDR3 runs 14 residues.

The chain is built from TRBV6-5 and TRBJ1-2, with a weak D call TRBD1 (5 bases). CDR1 and CDR2 (germline): MNHEY, SVGAGI. Trimming cost V 10 bases and J 3 bases, with 15 bases left between them. The CDR3 covers 13 residues. In DNA form, the CDR3 reads TGTGCCATCCGATCGGGCAGGGACTATGGCTACACCTTC. It codes for CAIRSGRDYGYTF.

The chain combines TRBV7-9 with TRBJ1-1; D gene unclear. Germline CDR1 SEHNR, CDR2 FQNEAQ (reference sequence). V was clipped by 2 bases and J by 0 bases, with 4 bases between them. This CDR3 is 13 amino acids long. The CDR3, as DNA: TGTGCCAGCAGCTTAACGGTGAACACTGAAGCTTTCTTT. Translating it yields CASSLTVNTEAFF.

V usage is TRBV11-2 and J usage is TRBJ1-3; D not resolved. The CDR3 covers 15 residues. The germline V gene encodes CDR1 SGHAT and CDR2 FQNNGV. With 5 bases removed from V and 0 bases from J, the gap between germline ends came to 11 bases. The CDR3 loop reads CASSARRNSGNTIYF. DNA for the CDR3: TGTGCCAGCAGCGCCAGACGGAACTCTGGAAACACCATATATTTT.

V and J are TRBV4-1 and TRBJ2-7; 7 positions match TRBD2. The V segment lost 3 bases and the J segment 6 bases; nucleotides outside the gene matches: 8. Per the germline V gene, CDR1 is MGHRA and CDR2 is YSYEKL. This CDR3 is 14 amino acids long. The CDR3 loop is CASSHSWGEGEQYF. CDR3 bases: TGCGCCAGCAGCCATTCTTGGGGGGAGGGCGAGCAGTACTTC.

The gene calls are TRBV27 and TRBJ1-5, with D perhaps matching TRBD1 (5 bases). The V gene lost 2 bases and the J gene lost 0 bases, with 11 bases spanning the gap. The CDR3 is 16 residues long. CDR1 MNHEY and CDR2 SMNVEV come from the germline V gene (reference sequence). In DNA, the CDR3 is TGTGCCAGCAGTTTACAGGGTGGGTTTAGCAATCAGCCCCAGCATTTT. This sequence encodes CASSLQGGFSNQPQHF.

V and J are TRBV5-6 and TRBJ2-7; TRBD1 agrees at 7 bases. Germline V gene sequence: CDR1 SGHDT, CDR2 YYEEEE. Germline trimming cut 3 bases from V and 2 bases from J; bases unmatched to any gene: 5. This CDR3 has 14 amino acids. For the CDR3, the DNA is TGTGCCAGCAGCTCCTTGGACAGGCCCTACGAGCAGTACTTC. The encoded protein is CASSSLDRPYEQYF.

The chain uses TRBV19 and TRBJ1-6; possible D gene TRBD1, 5 bases. The CDR3 extends over 13 amino acids. CDR1 and CDR2 (germline): LNHDA, SQIVND (reference sequence). V lost 8 bases to trimming and J lost 4 bases, with 9 bases between them. CDR3 sequence (DNA): TGTGCCAGTCAGGGTTTTTATAATTCACCCCTCCACTTT. Amino acid sequence: CASQGFYNSPLHF.

In its sample, this clone was seen once. The CDR3 nucleotides read TGTGCCAGCAGCACCTCACAAGTAGAAAGGACTGAAGCTTTCTTT. It encodes CASSTSQVERTEAFF. The rearrangement links TRBV5-4 to TRBJ1-1; D gene unclear. The germline gives CDR1 SGHNT, CDR2 YYREEE (reference sequence). The V and J ends lost 4 bases and 5 bases respectively, with 18 bases between them. This CDR3 is built from 15 residues.

The chain has TRBV5-1 and TRBJ1-1, with TRBD1 as a possible D gene (6 bases). The CDR3 has 17 amino acids. Per germline, CDR1 SGHRS and CDR2 YFSETQ. V was shortened by 0 bases and J by 7 bases, with 22 bases between the two germline ends. The CDR3 DNA reads as TGCGCCAGCAGCTTGGCAACCGGGGGCGGGGAGGTGGGTGAAGCTTTCTTT. Its protein is CASSLATGGGEVGEAFF.